The source of this T cell receptor (beta chain) is a study of blood T cell repertoires in COVID-19. Study-level information: Samples of COVID-19 (acute and convalescent) were obtained from the United States, Italy and Spain. Sources were T cells, B-cell-depleted T cells, or PBMCs; the material itself was cDNA or gDNA.

This table comes from immunoSEQ multiplex PCR, and its TCRdb copy is limited to in-frame clones, with some not included. The sample lists about 300,000 clones, more than 75% seen once, with roughly 4% in the top ten. This clone occurred once. The CDR3 contains 15 residues. Germline V gives CDR1 SGHTA, CDR2 FQGNSA. V was cut by 6 bases and J by 5 bases, with 19 bases left in between. Enrollees, about 18 to 89 years old, lived in 20 to 25 US areas. Cohorts were determined from participant-reported clinical history. The genes are TRBV7-2 and TRBJ2-5; tentatively, D is TRBD2 (7 bases). The sample taken for sequencing was PBMCs or T cells enriched from blood (not recorded which). The source is a man between 25 and 39 years old who had recovered from COVID-19. The CDR3 reads CASSFGSGGRETQYF. The CDR3 DNA sequence: TGTGCCAGCAGTTTCGGGTCGGGGGGCAGGGAGACCCAGTACTTC. The entire variable domain, with the rest obtained from reference TRBV7-2 and TRBJ2-5, is as follows: GAGVSQSPSNKVTEKGKDVELRCDPISGHTALYWYRQSLGQGLEFLIYFQGNSAPDKSGLPSDRFSAERTGGSVSTLTIQRTQQEDSAVYLCASSFGSGGRETQYFGPGTRLLVL.